The 3 T cell receptor beta chains given below trace back to one sample, sequenced in a study of blood T cells in healthy people across ages. Primers used in a second PCR of roughly 6 to 12 cycles were a sample-barcoded 5' primer and a J-beta primer mix. TCRdb reanalysed the 5' RACE reads using MiXCR and keeps one entry per CDR3 protein. The sample lists approximately 800,000 distinct CDR3 sequences, 35% to 40% occurring once. Sequenced: blood. These receptors originate from a man between 18 and 35 years old in good health.

This clonotype has a single count. The chain couples TRBV6-6 to TRBJ2-2; D is possibly TRBD1 or TRBD2 (6 bases each). V was trimmed by 6 bases and J by 4 bases, leaving 18 bases between them. CDR3 length equals 16 residues. CDR1 and CDR2 from the germline V gene are MNHNY and SVGAGI (reference sequence). CDR3 nucleotide sequence: TGTGCCAGCAGCCCGCCGGAGGGGGTAATCACCGGGGAGCTGTTTTTT. It specifies CASSPPEGVITGELFF.

Note on this clonotype: This clone may be a read error of a much larger clone one base away. The chain links TRBV7-2 to TRBJ2-4, with D hard to call. This CDR3 spans 11 amino acids. Germline V gene data show CDR1 as SGHTA and CDR2 as FQGNSA. The CDR3 DNA follows: TGTGCCATCAGCTTAGGCAGAGTCCAGTACTTC. The encoded protein is CAISLGRVQYF.

This clonotype was counted a few times. The rearrangement joins TRBV6-2 or TRBV6-3 to TRBJ2-4; D remains ambiguous. V dropped 5 bases and J dropped 2 bases, with 16 bases sitting between them. The CDR3 is 16 amino acids. The V gene's germline CDR1 is MNHEY and CDR2 SVGEGT. The CDR3 DNA is TGTGCCAGCAGTCCGAGACTGGAAACCCCCAAAAACATTCAGTACTTC. Translation: CASSPRLETPKNIQYF.